One and the same sample provided the 8 T cell receptor beta chains below, sequenced in a study of tumor and adjacent non-tumor tissue in lung cancer. Three rounds of nested PCR, following a modified ARM-PCR protocol, produced the TCRbeta library. A single record per CDR3 protein comes from TCRdb applying MiXCR to the multiplex PCR reads. This sample carries roughly 70,000 distinct CDR3 sequences, approximately 71% of them seen once, and the ten largest clones take 28%. No cell sorting was done before RNA was extracted from the tissue. Distant lung tissue was collected more than 3 cm away from the tumor edge. Specimen: distant non-tumor lung tissue. The receptors were gathered from a woman aged 50 to 60 with non-small cell lung cancer.

The V gene is TRBV28, the J gene TRBJ2-3; TRBD1 matches 10 bases. The J segment lost 2 bases and the V segment lost 6 bases, leaving 8 bases of the junction unmatched. The CDR3 is 16 residues long. Per germline, CDR1 MDHEN and CDR2 SYDVKM. CDR3 residues: CASSRGTGAFTDTQYF. The CDR3 coding sequence is TGTGCCAGCAGCCGCGGGACAGGGGCCTTCACAGATACGCAGTATTTT. Drawing the rest from reference TRBV28 and TRBJ2-3, the complete variable domain is DVKVTQSSRYLVKRTGEKVFLECVQDMDHENMFWYRQDPGLGLRLIYFSYDVKMKEKGDIPEGYSVSREKKERFSLILESASTNQTSMYLCASSRGTGAFTDTQYFGPGTRLTVL.

This clonotype was observed a single time. This may arise from a read error, as a much more abundant clone is one base away. The rearrangement uses TRBV28 and TRBJ2-4; D perhaps matches TRBD1 (5 bases). The CDR3 spans 13 residues. Germline-derived CDR1 and CDR2 are MDHEN and SYDVKM. Written as DNA, the CDR3 is TGTGCCAGCCTAGACAGCATTAAAAACACTCAGTACTTC. It translates to CASLDSIKNTQYF.

This clonotype was counted at least ten times. The chain is built from TRBV6-2 or TRBV6-3 and TRBJ2-5, with TRBD1 as a possible D gene (5 bases). V shed 2 bases and J shed 3 bases, with 10 bases lying between them. Germline V gene data show CDR1 as MNHEY and CDR2 as SVGEGT. This CDR3 region has 14 residues. CDR3 loop: CASSYETAEETQYF. In DNA, the CDR3 is TGTGCCAGCAGTTACGAGACAGCAGAAGAGACCCAGTACTTC.

Comments on this clonotype: A much larger clone is a single base away; this may be a read error. The rearrangement uses TRBV20-1 and TRBJ1-1, with D perhaps TRBD1 (5 bases). Germline V gene data show CDR1 as DFQATT and CDR2 as SNEGSKA (reference sequence). The CDR3 spans 18 residues. CDR3 DNA sequence: TGCAGTGCTAAAAGGGGCCTTCGGGTGACACCCTTGAACAGTGAAGCTTTCTTT. This encodes CSAKRGLRVTPLNSEAFF.

A note on this clonotype: This CDR3 is missing its conserved last phenylalanine or tryptophan, likely due to a read error. The chain has TRBV20-1 and TRBJ1-5; D gene unclear. Per germline, CDR1 DFQATT and CDR2 SNEGSKA (reference sequence). The CDR3 totals 15 residues. Trimming took 5 bases from V and 4 from J, leaving 18 bases between them. As DNA, the CDR3 is TGCAGTGCTGGAAATACATTAGGTACAAATCAGCCCCAGCATTCT. Translation: CSAGNTLGTNQPQHS.

This clonotype came up once. Mismatch with germline at one junction end may stem from a read error. This chain joins TRBV15 and TRBJ2-4; possibly TRBD1 for D (6 bases). The CDR3 length is 20 residues. Germline V gives CDR1 LNHNV, CDR2 YYDKDF (reference sequence). The CDR3 nucleotides read TGTGCCACCAGCAGAGTGGCAGGGGATGGTCCCACTCTCTCCAAAAACATTCAGTGCTTC. Protein: CATSRVAGDGPTLSKNIQCF.

As for this clonotype: One junction end does not reproduce the germline sequence, and a read error may be involved. V is TRBV12-3 or TRBV12-4 and J is TRBJ2-7; 9 bases agree with TRBD1. This CDR3 has 14 residues. This chain's CDR3 is CASRATGTGHEQYF. The CDR3 region has the DNA TGTGCCAGCAGAGCAACCGGGACAGGGCACGAGCAATACTTC.

To note about this clonotype: The conserved closing phenylalanine or tryptophan is absent in this CDR3, likely reflecting a read error. The CDR3 nucleotides are TGTGCCAGCAGCTGGGGACAGGGAGGCTACGAGCAGTACTTA. Translating it yields CASSWGQGGYEQYL. This chain joins TRBV5-6 and TRBJ2-7; TRBD1 aligns across 9 bases. Germline V lookup: CDR1 SGHDT, CDR2 YYEEEE. The CDR3 contains 14 residues. V lost 3 bases, J lost 3 bases, and 4 bases stayed unmatched.